The clone carrying this T cell receptor beta chain was detected a few times. The record originates from a study of blood T cell repertoires in COVID-19. The germline gives CDR1 SGHRS, CDR2 YFSETQ. The CDR3 runs to 13 residues. Trimming took 2 bases from V and 4 from J, leaving 9 bases between them. Profiling relied on immunoSEQ multiplex PCR, and the TCRdb table lists in-frame clones only, not all of them. The table lists 130,000 or so clones, roughly three quarters of them singletons, with roughly 20% in the top ten. Sequenced sample: peripheral blood. The clonotype originates from a man of 80 years or more with acute or convalescent COVID-19. The chain combines TRBV5-1 with TRBJ1-2, with D perhaps matching TRBD1 (5 bases). This chain's CDR3 is CASSLLRGYGYTF. CDR3 in DNA: TGCGCCAGCAGCTTATTAAGGGGCTATGGCTACACCTTC.